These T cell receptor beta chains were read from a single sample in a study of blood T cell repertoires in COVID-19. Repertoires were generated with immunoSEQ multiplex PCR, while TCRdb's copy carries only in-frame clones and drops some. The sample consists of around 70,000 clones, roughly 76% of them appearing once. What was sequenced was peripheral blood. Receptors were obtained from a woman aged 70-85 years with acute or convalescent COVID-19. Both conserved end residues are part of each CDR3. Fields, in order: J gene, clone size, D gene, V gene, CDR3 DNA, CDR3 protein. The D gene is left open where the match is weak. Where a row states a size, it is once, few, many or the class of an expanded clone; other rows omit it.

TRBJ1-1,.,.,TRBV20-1,TGCAGTGCTAGTGTTCCGGGATCGAACACTGAAGCTTTCTTT,CSASVPGSNTEAFF
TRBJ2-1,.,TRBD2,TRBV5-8,TGTGCCAGCAGCGGGTTTCTAGCGGGTAATCTGTTCTTC,CASSGFLAGNLFF
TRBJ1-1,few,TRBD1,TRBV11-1,TGTGCCAGCAGCCCTCGGAAGGGGGCGCAGAACACTGAAGCTTTCTTT,CASSPRKGAQNTEAFF
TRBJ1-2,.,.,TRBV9,TGTGCCAGCAGCGACCGGCCTGGGGGGTATGGCTACACCTTC,CASSDRPGGYGYTF
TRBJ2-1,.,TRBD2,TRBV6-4,TGTGCCAGCAGCCTAACTAGCGGATCCTTGCCATTCAATGAGCAGTTCTTC,CASSLTSGSLPFNEQFF
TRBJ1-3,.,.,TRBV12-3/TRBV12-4,TGTGCCAGCAGTAACGACTCCGGAAACACCATATATTTT,CASSNDSGNTIYF
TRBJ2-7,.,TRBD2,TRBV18,TGTGCCAGCTCTCAAAAGCGGGAGAATACCCACGAGCAGTACTTC,CASSQKRENTHEQYF
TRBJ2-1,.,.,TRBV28,TGTGCCAGCAGTTCCCCGGGACAGGGGACCCCATATAGCGGGAGGTACATATACAATGAGCAGTTCTTC,CASSSPGQGTPYSGRYIYNEQFF
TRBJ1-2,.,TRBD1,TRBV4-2,TGTGCCAGCAGCCCGGGGACAGGGGGGAGCTATGGCTACACCTTC,CASSPGTGGSYGYTF
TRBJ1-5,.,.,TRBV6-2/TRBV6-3,TGTGCCAGCAGTCCATTCTCTCGGGACAAGGGTTGGCCCCAGCATTTT,CASSPFSRDKGWPQHF
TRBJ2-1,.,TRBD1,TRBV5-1,TGCGCCAGCAGCTTGGATGGGACAGGGGAAAATGAGCAGTTCTTC,CASSLDGTGENEQFF
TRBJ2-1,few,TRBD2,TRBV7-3,TGTGCCAGCAGTCCGGGGACTAGCGGGAACAATGAGCAGTTCTTC,CASSPGTSGNNEQFF
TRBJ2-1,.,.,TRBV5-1,TGCGCCAGCAGCCCGAAAAGTGTCGGCAATGAGCAGTTCTTC,CASSPKSVGNEQFF
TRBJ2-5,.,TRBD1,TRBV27,TGTGCCAGCAGCGTAGTGGGACAGGGGGGGACCCAGTACTTC,CASSVVGQGGTQYF
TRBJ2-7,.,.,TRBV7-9,TGTGCCAGCAGCTTTGGGGGCTTAACCTACGAGCAGTACTTC,CASSFGGLTYEQYF
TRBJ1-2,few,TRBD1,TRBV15,TGTGCCACCAGCAGAGATGAAAGGGACAGGGGGCGGCTGAATACCTTC,CATSRDERDRGRLNTF
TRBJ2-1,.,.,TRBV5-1,TGCGCCAGCAGCTTGGCCTTAGGCGGGACCCTGAATGAGCAGTTCTTC,CASSLALGGTLNEQFF
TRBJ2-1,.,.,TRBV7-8,TGTGCCAGCAGCTTAGTGACGGAGACCTACAATGAGCAGTTCTTC,CASSLVTETYNEQFF
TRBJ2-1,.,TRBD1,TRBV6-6,TGTGCCAGCAGTTACCCAGGGGGCTCCTACAATGAGCAGTTCTTC,CASSYPGGSYNEQFF
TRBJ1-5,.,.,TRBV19,TGTGCCAGTACCCGGCGGGGGGACCATAGCAATCAGCCCCAGCATTTT,CASTRRGDHSNQPQHF
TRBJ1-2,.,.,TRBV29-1,TGCAGCGTTGAAGAGGAGAACTATGGCTACACCTTC,CSVEEENYGYTF
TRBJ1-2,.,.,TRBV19,TGTGCCAGTAGCGAAGGGGGTTCCTATGGCTACACCTTC,CASSEGGSYGYTF
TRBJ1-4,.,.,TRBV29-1,TGCAGCGTGATGTATACAAGTGAAAAACTGTTTTTT,CSVMYTSEKLFF
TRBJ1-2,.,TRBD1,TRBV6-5,TGTGCCAGCAGTTTAGCAAGACAGGGTGGTTACTATGGCTACACCTTC,CASSLARQGGYYGYTF
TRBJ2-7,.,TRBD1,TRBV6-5,TGTGCCAGCAGAGACAGGGGGGCCTCCTACGAGCAGTACTTC,CASRDRGASYEQYF
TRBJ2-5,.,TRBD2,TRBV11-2,TGTGCCAGCAGCTTAGATAGCGGGAGTAGGCAAGAGACCCAGTACTTC,CASSLDSGSRQETQYF
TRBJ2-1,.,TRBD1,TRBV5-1,TGCGCCAGCAGCTCAGGGGGACAGGGGGCGATCAATGAGCAGTTCTTC,CASSSGGQGAINEQFF
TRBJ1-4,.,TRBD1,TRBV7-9,TGTGCCAGCAGCCGACGACAGGGGTATGAAAAACTGTTTTTT,CASSRRQGYEKLFF
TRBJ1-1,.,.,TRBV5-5,TGTGCCAGCAGCCCCCCCGAGCTTGCCTTTGGCACTGAAGCTTTCTTT,CASSPPELAFGTEAFF
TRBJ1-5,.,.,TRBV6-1,TGTGCCAGCAGTGAAGCTGGGGGCCGGAATCAGCCCCAGCATTTT,CASSEAGGRNQPQHF
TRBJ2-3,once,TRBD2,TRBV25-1,TGTGCCAGCAGTGATACTAGCGGGACCAACACAGATACGCAGTATTTT,CASSDTSGTNTDTQYF
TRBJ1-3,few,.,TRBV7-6,TGTGCCAGCAGCTTAGCTCCGCAGGGTGGTGTTGGAAACACCATATATTTT,CASSLAPQGGVGNTIYF
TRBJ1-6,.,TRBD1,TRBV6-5,TGTGCCAGCAGTTACTCGAGAGGGGGCTCACCCCTCCACTTT,CASSYSRGGSPLHF
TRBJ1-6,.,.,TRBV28,TGTGCCAGCAGTTTAGTTGCCAGGGGTGGATCACCCCTCCACTTT,CASSLVARGGSPLHF
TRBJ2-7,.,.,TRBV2,TGTGCCAGCAGTGAAGGCGGGTTGCCGTACGAGCAGTACTTC,CASSEGGLPYEQYF
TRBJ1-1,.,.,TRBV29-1,TGCAGCGTTGAAGAAAGGGCCAGGGGATCTGAAGCTTTCTTT,CSVEERARGSEAFF
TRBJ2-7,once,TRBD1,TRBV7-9,TGTGCCAGCAGCCAGCCCCGGGACAGGGTATCCTACGAGCAGTACTTC,CASSQPRDRVSYEQYF
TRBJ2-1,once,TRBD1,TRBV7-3,TGTGCCAGCAGCTTAACTGGACAGGGGAAGGCTAGCTCCTACAATGAGCAGTTCTTC,CASSLTGQGKASSYNEQFF
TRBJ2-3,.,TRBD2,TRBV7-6,TGTGCCAGCAGCTCTATAGCGGGCTCCACAGATACGCAGTATTTT,CASSSIAGSTDTQYF
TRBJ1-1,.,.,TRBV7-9,TGTGCCAGCAGCTTAGGGGAAAGGGGGTTCTTAAGAGCTTTCTTT,CASSLGERGFLRAFF
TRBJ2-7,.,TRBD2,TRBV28,TGTGCCAGCAGCCCAGGCCGAGCGGGAGGGCCGAGAGAGCAGTACTTC,CASSPGRAGGPREQYF